The 29 T cell receptor beta chains below all came from one sample that was sequenced in a study of regulatory T cells in long-lasting Graves disease (dated by TCRdb to the early 2020s). Library generation was performed with multiplex PCR. TCRdb names Illumina HiSeq 4000 as the instrument used. To build TCR beta libraries, CDR3 regions were amplified by Arm-PCR using iRepertoire HTBI primers. Through fastp at Q25 and MiXCR, TCRdb rebuilt clones from the public reads, retaining in-frame beta chains. Every distinct CDR3 protein forms one entry, paired with its most common genes and DNA. This sample has approximately 400,000 distinct CDR3 sequences in its table, and roughly a quarter of those were observed once. In total, the top ten clones hold about a quarter of the sample. Per the publication, the time point label means: persistent/refractory GD, antithyroid drugs over 5 years with positive TRAb. For both TCR sequencing and RNA sequencing, RNA was extracted from PBMCs in TRIzol.

The input for sequencing was peripheral blood mononuclear cells (PBMCs), taken when the disease was refractory, from a patient treated with antithyroid drugs. The receptors derive from a female donor with Graves disease.

CDR3 DNA sequence: TGTGCCAGCAGTCCCAAGGGAGGACAGGGGGCGCATCTCCCTTCAAGGCATCAGCCCCAGCATTTT. Its translation is CASSPKGGQGAHLPSRHQPQHF. The chain has TRBV27 and TRBJ1-5, with TRBD1 matching over 11 bases. CDR3 length equals 22 residues. Germline values: CDR1 MNHEY, CDR2 SMNVEV (reference sequence). V shed 5 bases, J shed 5 bases, and the junction held 26 bases outside the gene matches.

This clonotype was observed a handful of times. DNA of the CDR3: TGTGCCAGCAGCTTAGACGGGACCCGATTTGAGCAGTACTTC. Translation: CASSLDGTRFEQYF. The rearrangement uses TRBV11-1 and TRBJ2-7; D is tentatively TRBD1 or TRBD2 (5 bases each). Germline V gene data show CDR1 as SGHAT and CDR2 as FQDESV (reference sequence). The V and J ends lost 1 base and 7 bases respectively, with 14 bases between them. The CDR3 is 14 residues long. Looking up the rest from reference TRBV11-1 and TRBJ2-7 gives the full variable domain: EAEVAQSPRYKITEKSQAVAFWCDPISGHATLYWYRQILGQGPELLVQFQDESVVDDSQLPKDRFSAERLKGVDSTLKIQPAELGDSAMYLCASSLDGTRFEQYFGPGTRLTVT.

Turning to this clonotype: Compared with germline, one end of the junction differs, possibly owing to a read error. As DNA, the CDR3 is TGCAGTGCTATAACCCAGACAGGGAAGGTCTTT. Translation gives CSAITQTGKVF. The J gene is TRBJ1-1, the V gene TRBV20-1; 7 nucleotides agree with TRBD1. Germline V lookup: CDR1 DFQATT, CDR2 SNEGSKA (reference sequence). This CDR3 contains 11 residues.

This clonotype was detected ten times or more. The chain employs TRBV12-3 or TRBV12-4 and TRBJ2-5, with 9 bases aligning to TRBD2. The J segment lost 0 bases and the V segment lost 1 base, leaving 6 bases of the junction unmatched. This CDR3 region has 17 residues. DNA for the CDR3: TGTGCCAGCAGTTTAGTGGGTAGCGGGAGTTACCAAGAGACCCAGTACTTC. This codes for CASSLVGSGSYQETQYF.

This clonotype appeared a single time. Since the CDR3 does not end with the conserved phenylalanine or tryptophan, this likely comes from a read error. J is TRBJ2-5 and V is TRBV5-4; 7 bases are a match to TRBD2. J lost 4 bases, V lost 0 bases, and 3 bases had no gene match. Germline loops: CDR1 SGHNT, CDR2 YYREEE (reference sequence). The CDR3 covers 14 residues. The CDR3 DNA follows: TGTGCCAGCAGCTTGGGCGGGAGACGAGAGACCCAGTACCTC. It yields the protein CASSLGGRRETQYL.

The sample holds many counts of this clonotype. DNA for the CDR3: TGTGCCAGCACGCTATGGTCAGCTGGGAACACCGGGGAGCTGTTTTTT. Translating gives CASTLWSAGNTGELFF. The V gene is TRBV28, the J gene TRBJ2-2; D gene unclear. Per germline, CDR1 MDHEN and CDR2 SYDVKM. Trimming left V 7 bases short and J 1 base short, with 16 bases between. This CDR3 has 16 residues.

This rearrangement joins TRBV29-1 to TRBJ1-2; 7 bases are a match to TRBD1. Germline V gene sequence: CDR1 SQVTM, CDR2 ANQGSEA. Trimming at V came to 7 bases and at J to 3 bases, leaving 5 bases not matched to a gene. The CDR3 runs 12 residues. CDR3 region: CSAVTGDYGYTF. CDR3 coding DNA: TGCAGCGCCGTTACAGGGGACTATGGCTACACCTTC.

J is TRBJ2-2 and V is TRBV30; TRBD2 matches at 7 bases. This CDR3 has 15 residues. V lost 3 bases to trimming and J lost 5 bases; unmatched junction nucleotides: 9. Germline V gives CDR1 GTSNPN, CDR2 SVGIG (reference sequence). The CDR3, as DNA: TGTGCCTGGAGCCCCCTGGGGCGGGAGACCGGGGAGCTGTTTTTT. It yields the protein CAWSPLGRETGELFF. Based on the CDR3 plus reference TRBV30 and TRBJ2-2, the full variable domain is SQTIHQWPATLVQPVGSPLSLECTVEGTSNPNLYWYRQAAGRGLQLLFYSVGIGQISSEVPQNLSASRPQDRQFILSSKKLLLSDSGFYLCAWSPLGRETGELFFGEGSRLTVL.

The gene calls are TRBV7-9 and TRBJ2-3; D gene unclear. Deletions cut 3 bases from V and 5 bases from J, with 12 bases between. CDR1 is SEHNR and CDR2 is FQNEAQ in the germline V gene (reference sequence). The CDR3 spans 14 residues. The CDR3 loop reads CASSLPPGGDTQYF. The DNA for the CDR3 is TGTGCCAGCAGCTTGCCCCCCGGTGGAGATACGCAGTATTTT.

J is TRBJ1-4 and V is TRBV30, with D uncertain. CDR1 and CDR2 (germline): GTSNPN, SVGIG (reference sequence). This CDR3 has 13 residues. V was clipped by 5 bases and J by 8 bases, with 15 bases between them. The CDR3 DNA is TGTGCCTGGTCCCCGGGTCCAAAGGAAAAACTGTTTTTT. Translating it yields CAWSPGPKEKLFF.

This clonotype showed up just once. The genes are TRBV28 and TRBJ2-3; D may match TRBD1 or TRBD2 (5 bases each). V lost 7 bases and J 0 bases, leaving 14 bases between the germline ends. CDR1 and CDR2 (germline): MDHEN, SYDVKM. The CDR3 is 15 residues long. The CDR3 here is CASNTYRGSTDTQYF. DNA for the CDR3: TGTGCCAGCAACACTTACCGGGGCAGCACAGATACGCAGTATTTT.

Ten or more counts support this clonotype. The chain joins TRBV2 to TRBJ2-1, with a tentative D call TRBD1 (6 bases). Germline V lookup: CDR1 SNHLY, CDR2 FYNNEI. The V end lost 3 bases, the J end lost 8 bases, and 14 bases lay between the germline ends. There are 14 residues in the CDR3. The DNA of the CDR3 is TGTGCCAGCAGTGACGAGACAGGCGTCGATGAGCAGTTCTTC. Translation: CASSDETGVDEQFF.

With regard to this clonotype: A junction boundary mismatches the germline segment, possibly from a read error. The chain uses TRBV7-2 and TRBJ2-1; 11 bases fit TRBD2. CDR3 length: 14 amino acids. The V gene's germline CDR1 is SGHTA and CDR2 FQGNSA. CDR3 in amino acids: CASSDGTSGDEQFF. The DNA for the CDR3 is TGCGCCAGCAGCGACGGGACTAGCGGAGATGAGCAGTTCTTC. The entire variable domain, with the rest obtained from reference TRBV7-2 and TRBJ2-1, is as follows: GAGVSQSPSNKVTEKGKDVELRCDPISGHTALYWYRQSLGQGLEFLIYFQGNSAPDKSGLPSDRFSAERTGGSVSTLTIQRTQQEDSAVYLCASSDGTSGDEQFFGPGTRLTVL.

The chain joins TRBV4-3 to TRBJ1-2; TRBD1 might be the D (6 bases). V lost 0 bases and J lost 7, with 9 bases in between. The CDR3 sequence is 13 residues long. Germline V gene data show CDR1 as LGHNA and CDR2 as YSLEER. The CDR3 DNA is TGCGCCAGCAGCCAAGAGGGGGCGGGTGGCTACACCTTC. It yields the protein CASSQEGAGGYTF.

This rearrangement joins TRBV7-2 to TRBJ2-7, with 7 bases that match TRBD2. The CDR3 is 14 amino acids. Germline CDR1 is SGHTA and CDR2 is FQGNSA. After removal of 2 bases from V and 5 bases from J, the junction contained 6 bases not matched to a gene. The CDR3 nucleotides read TGTGCCAGCAGCTTAACGGCGGGAGATAACGAGCAGTACTTC. Its protein is CASSLTAGDNEQYF.

The sample holds many counts of this clonotype. This sequence joins TRBV7-8 and TRBJ2-1; weak D call: TRBD2 (6 bases). This CDR3 is 13 amino acids long. Germline CDR1 is SGHVS and CDR2 is FQNEAQ. V was clipped by 3 bases and J by 5 bases, with 8 bases between them. The CDR3 nucleotides are TGTGCCAGCAGCTTCGGGGGAGACAATGAGCAGTTCTTC. Amino acids: CASSFGGDNEQFF.

This rearrangement joins TRBV5-1 to TRBJ2-7; D is possibly TRBD2 (6 bases). The germline V and J ends were trimmed by 4 bases and 0 bases, with 14 bases remaining between them. The CDR3 sequence is 15 residues long. Germline V gives CDR1 SGHRS, CDR2 YFSETQ. CDR3 loop: CASSGTSLSSYEQYF. The CDR3, as DNA: TGCGCCAGCAGCGGAACTAGCTTAAGCTCCTACGAGCAGTACTTC.

J is TRBJ2-2 and V is TRBV5-1; 8 bases fit TRBD1. Unmatched junction bases numbered 4, after V lost 1 base and J lost 2 bases. The CDR3 has 16 amino acids. CDR1 and CDR2 (germline): SGHRS, YFSETQ. The CDR3 DNA reads TGCGCCAGCAGCTTGAGGACAGGGTTTAACACCGGGGAGCTGTTTTTT. Translating it yields CASSLRTGFNTGELFF.

The table lists this clonotype with many counts. The J gene is TRBJ1-1, the V gene TRBV30, with D unresolved. The CDR3 sequence is 16 residues long. The V gene's germline CDR1 is GTSNPN and CDR2 SVGIG (reference sequence). V gave up 5 bases and J gave up 1 base, with 20 bases separating them. This CDR3 reads CAWGSQRWRGNTEAFF. DNA of the CDR3: TGTGCCTGGGGGAGTCAGCGCTGGCGAGGGAACACTGAAGCTTTCTTT. Filled out from reference TRBV30 and TRBJ1-1, the complete variable domain reads SQTIHQWPATLVQPVGSPLSLECTVEGTSNPNLYWYRQAAGRGLQLLFYSVGIGQISSEVPQNLSASRPQDRQFILSSKKLLLSDSGFYLCAWGSQRWRGNTEAFFGQGTRLTVV.

This clonotype was counted many times. The chain joins TRBV6-5 to TRBJ1-2; 8 bases map to TRBD1. CDR1 is MNHEY, CDR2 SVGAGI, per germline. V was clipped by 0 bases and J by 8 bases; unmatched bases: 14. This CDR3 spans 17 amino acids. CDR3 DNA sequence: TGTGCCAGCAGTTACTCCGACCTCCCAGGACAGGGTGGGGGCTACACCTTC. Encoded protein: CASSYSDLPGQGGGYTF.

This clonotype has a handful of counts. The chain recombines TRBV28 with TRBJ2-7; possibly TRBD1 for D (7 bases). Germline V CDR1 and CDR2: MDHEN, SYDVKM. The CDR3 has 16 residues. The V end was cut by 5 bases, the J end by 0 bases, with 17 bases between. In nucleotides, the CDR3 is TGTGCCAGCAGTGCTCCCCAGGGGGGCAGCTCCTACGAGCAGTACTTC. Its translation: CASSAPQGGSSYEQYF.

This clonotype was detected ten times or more. The chain uses TRBV6-1 and TRBJ1-2; D unclear. The V gene lost 8 bases and the J gene lost 4 bases, with 8 bases spanning the gap. Germline CDR1 is MNHNS and CDR2 is SASEGT. The CDR3 length is 11 residues. CDR3 sequence reads: CASQYGYGYTF. DNA for the CDR3: TGTGCCAGCCAGTATGGCTATGGCTACACCTTC.

The CDR3 bases are TGCAGTGCTTCCACTAGCGGGAGAAAAGAGACCCAGTACTTC. Its translation is CSASTSGRKETQYF. This chain links TRBV20-1 with TRBJ2-5; 11 positions agree with TRBD2. Germline trimming cut 5 bases from V and 3 bases from J; bases unmatched to any gene: 5. The V gene's germline CDR1 is DFQATT and CDR2 SNEGSKA (reference sequence). The CDR3 sequence is 14 residues long.

The chain links TRBV29-1 to TRBJ1-1, with TRBD1 as a possible D gene (5 bases). Trimming took off 7 bases at V and 0 bases at J, with 12 bases between the two ends. The germline CDR1 and CDR2 sequences are SQVTM and ANQGSEA. The CDR3 runs to 13 residues. The CDR3, as DNA: TGCAGCGCCCTGGGACCGGTGAACACTGAAGCTTTCTTT. This sequence encodes CSALGPVNTEAFF.

V gene TRBV2 combines with J gene TRBJ1-6; D gene ambiguous. Trimming shortened V by 1 base and J by 5 bases, and 12 bases separated the two germline ends. This CDR3 comprises 16 residues. CDR1 SNHLY and CDR2 FYNNEI come from the germline V gene. The DNA for the CDR3 is TGTGCCAGCAGTGAAGTCATTACCATAAATAATTCACCCCTCCACTTT. It codes for CASSEVITINNSPLHF.

This clonotype showed up just once. The rearrangement uses TRBV20-1 and TRBJ2-5; TRBD1 might be the D (6 bases). The V gene's germline CDR1 is DFQATT and CDR2 SNEGSKA (reference sequence). V lost 8 bases to trimming and J lost 5 bases, with 12 bases between them. CDR3 length: 11 amino acids. CDR3 sequence: CSPQGSETQYF. In DNA form, the CDR3 reads TGCAGTCCTCAGGGGTCGGAGACCCAGTACTTC.

This clonotype turned up a few times. The chain combines TRBV15 with TRBJ2-7, with a weak D call TRBD1 (5 bases). The germline gives CDR1 LNHNV, CDR2 YYDKDF (reference sequence). V lost 0 bases and J 3 bases, leaving 9 bases between the germline ends. CDR3 length: 14 amino acids. This chain's CDR3 is CATSRDRRGYEQYF. The CDR3, as DNA: TGTGCCACCAGCAGAGATCGTAGGGGCTACGAGCAGTACTTC.

J is TRBJ2-7 and V is TRBV10-3; TRBD2 agrees at 12 bases. Germline loops: CDR1 ENHRY, CDR2 SYGVKD. This CDR3 region has 16 residues. Trimming cost V 3 bases and J 4 bases; bases outside gene matches: 7. The CDR3 DNA follows: TGTGCCATCAGTGACCCCCCTAGCGGGAGGGAGTACGAGCAGTACTTC. As protein: CAISDPPSGREYEQYF.

The chain combines TRBV30 with TRBJ1-1; D may be TRBD1 (6 bases). Germline CDR1 and CDR2: GTSNPN and SVGIG (reference sequence). The V end lost 4 bases, the J end lost 6 bases, and 12 bases lay between the germline ends. The CDR3 totals 12 residues. The DNA of the CDR3 is TGTGCCTGGAAACAGGGATTGGCTGAAGCTTTCTTT. Translation gives CAWKQGLAEAFF.